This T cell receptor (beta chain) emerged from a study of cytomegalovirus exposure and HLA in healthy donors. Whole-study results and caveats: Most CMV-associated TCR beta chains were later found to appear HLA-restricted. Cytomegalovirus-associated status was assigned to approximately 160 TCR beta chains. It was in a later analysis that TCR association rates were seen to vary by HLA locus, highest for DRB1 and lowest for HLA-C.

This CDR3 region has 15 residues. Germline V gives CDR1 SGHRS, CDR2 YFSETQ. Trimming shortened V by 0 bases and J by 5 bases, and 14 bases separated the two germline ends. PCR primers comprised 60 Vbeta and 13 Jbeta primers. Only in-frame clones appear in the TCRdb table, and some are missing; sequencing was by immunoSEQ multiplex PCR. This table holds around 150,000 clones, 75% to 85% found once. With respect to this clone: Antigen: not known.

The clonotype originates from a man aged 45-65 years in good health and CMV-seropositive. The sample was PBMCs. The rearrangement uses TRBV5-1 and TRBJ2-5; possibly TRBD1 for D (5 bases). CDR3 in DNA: TGCGCCAGCAGCTTGGAAGCGACAGCCGAGGAGACCCAGTACTTC. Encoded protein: CASSLEATAEETQYF. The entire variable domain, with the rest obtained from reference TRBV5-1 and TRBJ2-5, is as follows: KAGVTQTPRYLIKTRGQQVTLSCSPISGHRSVSWYQQTPGQGLQFLFEYFSETQRNKGNFPGRFSGRQFSNSRSEMNVSTLELGDSALYLCASSLEATAEETQYFGPGTRLLVL.